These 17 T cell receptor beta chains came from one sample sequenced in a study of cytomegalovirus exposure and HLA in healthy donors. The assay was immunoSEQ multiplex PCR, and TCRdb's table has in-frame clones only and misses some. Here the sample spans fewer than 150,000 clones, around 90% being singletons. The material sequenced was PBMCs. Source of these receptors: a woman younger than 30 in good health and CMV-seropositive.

The CDR3, as DNA: TGTGCCAGCAGTTCTTCCGGGGGGACCCAGCCCCAGCATTTT. This codes for CASSSSGGTQPQHF. The chain couples TRBV27 to TRBJ1-5; possibly TRBD1 for D (5 bases). This CDR3 comprises 14 residues. V gave up 4 bases and J gave up 7 bases, with 14 bases separating them. From germline, CDR1 is MNHEY and CDR2 SMNVEV (reference sequence).

This chain's CDR3 is CASSQVWQAGANVLTF. CDR3 DNA: TGCGCCAGCAGCCAAGTATGGCAGGCTGGGGCCAACGTCCTGACTTTC. V usage is TRBV4-1 and J usage is TRBJ2-6; D is unclear. The CDR3 runs to 16 residues. Looked up from germline, CDR1 is MGHRA and CDR2 is YSYEKL. V lost 1 base, J lost 2 bases, and 9 bases lay in between.

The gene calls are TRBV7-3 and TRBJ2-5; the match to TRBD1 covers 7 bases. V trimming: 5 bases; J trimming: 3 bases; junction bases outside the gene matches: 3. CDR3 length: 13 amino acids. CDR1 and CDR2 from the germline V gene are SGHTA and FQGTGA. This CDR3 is CASSEGTEETQYF. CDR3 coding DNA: TGTGCCAGCAGCGAAGGGACAGAAGAGACCCAGTACTTC.

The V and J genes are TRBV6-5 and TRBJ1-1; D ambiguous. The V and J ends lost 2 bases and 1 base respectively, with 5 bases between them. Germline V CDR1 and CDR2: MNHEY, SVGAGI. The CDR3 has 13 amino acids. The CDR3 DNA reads TGTGCCAGCAGTTACAACGGGAACACTGAAGCTTTCTTT. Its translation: CASSYNGNTEAFF.

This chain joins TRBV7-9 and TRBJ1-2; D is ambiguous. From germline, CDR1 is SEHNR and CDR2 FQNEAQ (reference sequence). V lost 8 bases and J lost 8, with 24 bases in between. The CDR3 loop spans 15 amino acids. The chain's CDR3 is CASLNEAEREGGYTF. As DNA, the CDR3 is TGTGCCAGCCTGAACGAGGCCGAACGGGAAGGGGGCTACACCTTC. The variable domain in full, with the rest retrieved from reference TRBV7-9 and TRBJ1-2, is DTGVSQNPRHKITKRGQNVTFRCDPISEHNRLYWYRQTLGQGPEFLTYFQNEAQLEKSRLLSDRFSAERPKGSFSTLEIQRTEQGDSAMYLCASLNEAEREGGYTFGSGTRLTVV.

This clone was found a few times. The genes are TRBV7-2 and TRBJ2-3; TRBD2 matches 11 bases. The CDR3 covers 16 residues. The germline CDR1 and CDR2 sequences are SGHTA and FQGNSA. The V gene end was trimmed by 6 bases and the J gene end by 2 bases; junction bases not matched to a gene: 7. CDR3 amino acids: CASSHRLAGLTDTQYF. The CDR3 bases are TGTGCCAGCAGTCATAGACTAGCGGGGCTCACAGATACGCAGTATTTT.

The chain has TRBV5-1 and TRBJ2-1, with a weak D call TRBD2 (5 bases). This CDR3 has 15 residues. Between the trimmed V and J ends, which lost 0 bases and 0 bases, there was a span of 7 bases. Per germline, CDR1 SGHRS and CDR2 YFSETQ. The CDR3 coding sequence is TGCGCCAGCAGCTTGGAGGCGGGCTCCTACAATGAGCAGTTCTTC. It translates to CASSLEAGSYNEQFF.

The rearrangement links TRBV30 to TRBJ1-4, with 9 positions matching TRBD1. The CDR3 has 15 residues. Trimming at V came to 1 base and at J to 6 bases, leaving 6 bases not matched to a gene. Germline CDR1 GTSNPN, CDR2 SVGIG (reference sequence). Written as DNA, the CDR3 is TGTGCCTGGAGTGCGGGACAGGGTTCGTATGAAAAACTGTTTTTT. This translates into CAWSAGQGSYEKLFF.

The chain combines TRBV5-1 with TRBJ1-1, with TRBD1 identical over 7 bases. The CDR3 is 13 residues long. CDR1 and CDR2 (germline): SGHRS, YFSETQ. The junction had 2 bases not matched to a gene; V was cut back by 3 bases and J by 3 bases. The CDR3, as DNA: TGCGCCAGCAGCTCGACAGGGTACACTGAAGCTTTCTTT. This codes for CASSSTGYTEAFF.

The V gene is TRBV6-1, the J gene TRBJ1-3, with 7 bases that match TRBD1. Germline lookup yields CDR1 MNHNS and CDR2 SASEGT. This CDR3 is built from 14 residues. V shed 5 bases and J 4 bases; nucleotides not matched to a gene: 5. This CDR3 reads CASSTGTVGNTIYF. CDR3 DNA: TGTGCCAGCAGTACAGGGACAGTGGGAAACACCATATATTTT.

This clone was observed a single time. This chain's CDR3 is CASRPFKRGPVKQYF. In DNA, the CDR3 is TGTGCCAGCAGGCCCTTTAAGCGGGGGCCAGTGAAGCAGTACTTC. The chain uses TRBV6-5 and TRBJ2-7; 8 bases agree with TRBD2. Germline CDR1 MNHEY, CDR2 SVGAGI. The CDR3 loop spans 15 amino acids. The J segment lost 8 bases and the V segment lost 6 bases, leaving 15 bases of the junction unmatched.

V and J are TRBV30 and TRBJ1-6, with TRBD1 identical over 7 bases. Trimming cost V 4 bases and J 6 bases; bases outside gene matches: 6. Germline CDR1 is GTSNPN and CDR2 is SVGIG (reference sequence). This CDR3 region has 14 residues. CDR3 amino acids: CAWMAGGINSPLHF. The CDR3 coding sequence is TGTGCCTGGATGGCAGGGGGTATTAATTCACCCCTCCACTTT.

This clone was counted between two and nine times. Here the CDR3 DNA reads TGTGCCAGCAGTGAGGGGGCAGGGAGCACAGATACGCAGTATTTT. Its translation: CASSEGAGSTDTQYF. V is TRBV6-4 and J is TRBJ2-3, with D possibly matching TRBD1 (6 bases). Germline V gives CDR1 MRHNA, CDR2 SNTAGT. Trimming cost V 3 bases and J 0 bases, with 10 bases left between them. This CDR3 region has 15 residues.

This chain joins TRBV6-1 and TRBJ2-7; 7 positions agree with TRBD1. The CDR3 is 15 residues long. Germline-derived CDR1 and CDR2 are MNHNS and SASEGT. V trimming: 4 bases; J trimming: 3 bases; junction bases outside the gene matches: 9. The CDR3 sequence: CASSGVGQAVYEQYF. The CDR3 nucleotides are TGTGCCAGCAGTGGGGTAGGACAGGCGGTCTACGAGCAGTACTTC.

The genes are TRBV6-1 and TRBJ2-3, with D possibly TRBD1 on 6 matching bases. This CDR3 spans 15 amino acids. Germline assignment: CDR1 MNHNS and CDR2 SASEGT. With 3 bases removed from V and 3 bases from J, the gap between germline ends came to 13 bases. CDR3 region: CASSEGQHGTDTQYF. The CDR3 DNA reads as TGTGCCAGCAGTGAGGGACAACATGGGACAGATACGCAGTATTTT.

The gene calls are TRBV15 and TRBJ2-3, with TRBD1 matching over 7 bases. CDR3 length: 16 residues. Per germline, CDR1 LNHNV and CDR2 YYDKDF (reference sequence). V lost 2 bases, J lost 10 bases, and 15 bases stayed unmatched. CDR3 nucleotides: TGTGCCACCAGCAGAACAGGGGCTCAGAGGGGTCTTCCGCAGTATTTT. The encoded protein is CATSRTGAQRGLPQYF.

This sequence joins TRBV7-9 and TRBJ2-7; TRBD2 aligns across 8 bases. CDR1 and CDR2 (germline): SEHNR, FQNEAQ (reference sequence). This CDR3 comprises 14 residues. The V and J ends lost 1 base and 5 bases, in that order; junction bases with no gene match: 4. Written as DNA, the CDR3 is TGTGCCAGCAGCTTAGTGCGGGGGGCCGACGAGCAGTACTTC. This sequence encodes CASSLVRGADEQYF.